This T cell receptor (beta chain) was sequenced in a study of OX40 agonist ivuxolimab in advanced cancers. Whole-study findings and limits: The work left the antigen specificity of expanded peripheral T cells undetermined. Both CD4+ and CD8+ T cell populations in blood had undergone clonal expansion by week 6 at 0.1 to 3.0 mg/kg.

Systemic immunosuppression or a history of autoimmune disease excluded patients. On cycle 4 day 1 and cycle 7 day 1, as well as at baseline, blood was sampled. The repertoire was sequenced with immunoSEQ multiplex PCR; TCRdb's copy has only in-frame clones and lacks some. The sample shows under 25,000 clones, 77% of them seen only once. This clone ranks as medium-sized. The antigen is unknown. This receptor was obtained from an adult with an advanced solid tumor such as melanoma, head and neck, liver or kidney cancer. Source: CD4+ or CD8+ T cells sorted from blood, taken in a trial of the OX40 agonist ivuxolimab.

The CDR3 coding sequence is TGTGCCAGCAGTTCCCTTAGTGGGGTCCCCATCTACGAGCAGTACTTC. Its protein product is CASSSLSGVPIYEQYF. The rearrangement joins TRBV28 to TRBJ2-7; D uncertain. V was shortened by 4 bases and J by 3 bases, with 19 bases between the two germline ends. The CDR3 is 16 amino acids. The germline CDR1 and CDR2 sequences are MDHEN and SYDVKM. Variable domain in full (rest from reference TRBV28 and TRBJ2-7): DVKVTQSSRYLVKRTGEKVFLECVQDMDHENMFWYRQDPGLGLRLIYFSYDVKMKEKGDIPEGYSVSREKKERFSLILESASTNQTSMYLCASSSLSGVPIYEQYFGPGTRLTVT.